The rows below give T cell receptor beta chains drawn from one sample of a study of control samples from healthy donors and cancer patients. Data came from immunoSEQ multiplex PCR; TCRdb stores just in-frame clones and leaves some out. The profile covers 120,000 or so clones, with about 94% appearing a single time and around 3.6% taken by the ten largest. The sequencing input was blood. These receptor sequences come from a man aged 25-45 years in good health. The CDR3 runs from the conserved cysteine through the conserved F or W. The order of the fields is V gene, J gene, CDR3 protein.

TRBV5-1	TRBJ1-1	CASSGGRGGTEAFF
TRBV11-2	TRBJ1-2	CASSFTAGDYGYTF
TRBV7-9	TRBJ1-5	CASSGGGVQPQHF
TRBV29-1	TRBJ2-5	CSVEDPAAIQETQYF
TRBV12-3/TRBV12-4	TRBJ1-1	CASSQGTNTEAFF
TRBV7-8	TRBJ1-2	CASTPISGGGTYGYTF
TRBV27	TRBJ1-5	CASSPSRAKGSNQPQHF
TRBV3-1/TRBV3-2	TRBJ2-7	CASSQDWRGGRWQYF
TRBV7-2	TRBJ1-1	CASSRTSNTEAFF
TRBV10-3	TRBJ2-1	CAIRGGRYNEQFF
TRBV30	TRBJ1-6	CAWSVGTHSSPLHF
TRBV5-1	TRBJ1-1	CASSSGQGNTEAFF
TRBV18	TRBJ2-1	CASSPQQGLHEQFF
TRBV7-9	TRBJ2-7	CASSLSWTGSGDEQYF
TRBV9	TRBJ2-1	CASSVAGGSYNEQFF